The sample holds one count of the clone carrying this T cell receptor (beta chain). What it recognizes is unknown. V was pared by 5 bases and J by 4 bases, with 11 bases between. CDR3 length: 13 amino acids. The germline V gene encodes CDR1 MDHEN and CDR2 SYDVKM. These data are taken from a study of cytomegalovirus exposure and HLA in healthy donors. Looking at the study overall: Earlier work reported 100 million or so unique TCR beta sequences from about 200 million T cells. Study-level findings and limits: With DRB1 most and HLA-C fewest, TCR association rates differed between HLA loci in a later analysis. Later on, a genetic analysis was performed. It linked a missense variant in DCLRE1C with V- and J-gene trimming of TCR beta. According to the study, approximately 150 TCR beta chains were cytomegalovirus-associated.

60 Vbeta and 13 Jbeta primers were used in PCR. The method was immunoSEQ multiplex PCR; TCRdb's version includes in-frame clones alone and lacks a portion of them. The profile shows some 130,000 clones, 73% of them singletons. The sequence was obtained from a middle-aged woman in good health and CMV-seronegative. V usage is TRBV28 and J usage is TRBJ1-2; D ambiguous. Sequenced: PBMCs. The CDR3 protein is CASSVRDTYGYTF. In DNA form, the CDR3 reads TGTGCCAGCAGTGTCCGGGATACCTATGGCTACACCTTC.